This is a list of T cell receptor beta chains from one sample in a study of blood T cells in healthy people across ages. TCRdb itself ran the 5' RACE reads through MiXCR, one entry per CDR3 protein. The sample carries hundreds of thousands of distinct CDR3 sequences, roughly 64% recorded once. Sequenced sample: blood. These receptors all stem from a man aged 25 to 45 in good health. Both conserved end residues are part of each CDR3. Fields, in order: J gene, V gene, clone size, D gene, CDR3 protein, CDR3 DNA. D genes are given only for firm matches. Expanded clones get a size class; other rows say once, few or many, or leave the size out.

J gene: TRBJ2-2; V gene: TRBV7-2; clone size: NA; D gene: NA; CDR3 protein: CASSLGINTGELFF; CDR3 DNA: TGTGCCAGCAGCTTAGGGATAAACACCGGGGAGCTGTTTTTT
J gene: TRBJ1-6; V gene: TRBV6-5; clone size: NA; D gene: TRBD1; CDR3 protein: CASSYRGLLNSPLHF; CDR3 DNA: TGTGCCAGCAGTTACAGGGGGCTTCTCAATTCACCCCTCCACTTT
J gene: TRBJ1-2; V gene: TRBV7-2; clone size: once; D gene: NA; CDR3 protein: CASSHDYTNYGYTF; CDR3 DNA: TGTGCCAGCAGCCACGACTACACCAACTATGGCTACACCTTC
J gene: TRBJ1-1; V gene: TRBV29-1; clone size: NA; D gene: TRBD1; CDR3 protein: CSVRGTGPEAFF; CDR3 DNA: TGCAGCGTCCGAGGGACAGGGCCAGAAGCTTTCTTT
J gene: TRBJ1-5; V gene: TRBV12-3/TRBV12-4; clone size: many; D gene: NA; CDR3 protein: CASTRGQLDQPQHF; CDR3 DNA: TGTGCCAGCACTAGAGGACAGTTGGATCAGCCCCAGCATTTT
J gene: TRBJ2-1; V gene: TRBV29-1; clone size: few; D gene: NA; CDR3 protein: CSVNVGILREQFF; CDR3 DNA: TGCAGCGTTAATGTAGGGATACTGAGGGAGCAGTTCTTC
J gene: TRBJ1-5; V gene: TRBV7-2; clone size: many; D gene: NA; CDR3 protein: CASSRNRAGQPQHF; CDR3 DNA: TGTGCCAGCAGCCGTAACAGGGCCGGGCAGCCCCAGCATTTT
J gene: TRBJ2-1; V gene: TRBV6-2/TRBV6-3; clone size: few; D gene: NA; CDR3 protein: CASSYSPSRLNNEQFF; CDR3 DNA: TGTGCCAGCAGTTACTCTCCTAGCAGGTTAAACAATGAGCAGTTCTTC
J gene: TRBJ2-6; V gene: TRBV30; clone size: NA; D gene: NA; CDR3 protein: CAWRGSGANVLTF; CDR3 DNA: TGTGCCTGGAGGGGGTCTGGGGCCAACGTCCTGACTTTC
J gene: TRBJ1-2; V gene: TRBV30; clone size: NA; D gene: NA; CDR3 protein: CAWSGVQDHGYTF; CDR3 DNA: TGTGCCTGGAGTGGAGTGCAGGATCATGGCTACACCTTC
J gene: TRBJ2-1; V gene: TRBV5-1; clone size: few; D gene: NA; CDR3 protein: CASSPDGIGEQFF; CDR3 DNA: TGCGCCAGCAGCCCTGACGGGATAGGTGAGCAGTTCTTC
J gene: TRBJ2-1; V gene: TRBV7-2; clone size: few; D gene: TRBD2; CDR3 protein: CASSLEAPSGFSYNEQFF; CDR3 DNA: TGTGCCAGCAGCCTCGAGGCGCCTAGCGGTTTCTCCTACAATGAGCAGTTCTTC
J gene: TRBJ2-5; V gene: TRBV6-5; clone size: NA; D gene: TRBD1; CDR3 protein: CASSYSRGTQETQYF; CDR3 DNA: TGTGCCAGCAGTTACTCCAGGGGGACCCAAGAGACCCAGTACTTC
J gene: TRBJ2-3; V gene: TRBV7-2; clone size: NA; D gene: NA; CDR3 protein: CASSLGPPAGGADTQYF; CDR3 DNA: TGTGCCAGCAGCTTAGGGCCGCCAGCAGGAGGGGCTGATACGCAGTATTTT
J gene: TRBJ2-5; V gene: TRBV6-2/TRBV6-3; clone size: NA; D gene: NA; CDR3 protein: CASTQGGLERKTQYF; CDR3 DNA: TGTGCCAGCACCCAGGGGGGACTCGAGAGAAAGACCCAGTACTTC
J gene: TRBJ2-3; V gene: TRBV4-2; clone size: NA; D gene: TRBD2; CDR3 protein: CASSQLTITSVADTQYF; CDR3 DNA: TGTGCCAGCAGCCAACTAACTATCACTAGCGTAGCAGATACGCAGTATTTT
J gene: TRBJ1-1; V gene: TRBV29-1; clone size: few; D gene: TRBD1; CDR3 protein: CSVEVGGRQAFF; CDR3 DNA: TGCAGCGTTGAAGTAGGGGGCAGGCAGGCTTTCTTT
J gene: TRBJ2-7; V gene: TRBV20-1; clone size: few; D gene: TRBD2; CDR3 protein: CSVAGGLATYEQYF; CDR3 DNA: TGCAGTGTCGCGGGGGGACTCGCAACCTACGAGCAGTACTTC
J gene: TRBJ2-1; V gene: TRBV6-5; clone size: NA; D gene: NA; CDR3 protein: CASSCSGQNQETQFF; CDR3 DNA: TGTGCCAGCAGTTGCTCTGGGCAGAACCAAGAGACCCAGTTCTTC
J gene: TRBJ2-7; V gene: TRBV20-1; clone size: once; D gene: NA; CDR3 protein: CSARPRRASSDEQYF; CDR3 DNA: TGCAGTGCTAGGCCGAGGCGAGCAAGCTCCGACGAGCAGTACTTC